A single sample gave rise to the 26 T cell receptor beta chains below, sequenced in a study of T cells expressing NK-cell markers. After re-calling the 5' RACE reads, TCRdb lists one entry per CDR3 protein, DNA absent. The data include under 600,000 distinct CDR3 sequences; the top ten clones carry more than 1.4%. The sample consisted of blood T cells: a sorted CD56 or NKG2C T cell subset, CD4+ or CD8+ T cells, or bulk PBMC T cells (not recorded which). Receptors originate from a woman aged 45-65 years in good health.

CDR3 residues: CASTVAFNAGELFF. The rearrangement joins TRBV7-2 to TRBJ2-2. Germline V gives CDR1 SGHTA, CDR2 FQGNSA. This CDR3 has 14 amino acids. Together with reference TRBV7-2 and TRBJ2-2, the CDR3 gives the full variable domain: GAGVSQSPSNKVTEKGKDVELRCDPISGHTALYWYRQSLGQGLEFLIYFQGNSAPDKSGLPSDRFSAERTGGSVSTLTIQRTQQEDSAVYLCASTVAFNAGELFFGEGSRLTVL.

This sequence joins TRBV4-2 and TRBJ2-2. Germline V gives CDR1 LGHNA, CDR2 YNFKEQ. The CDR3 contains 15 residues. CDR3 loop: CASSQVRLQTGELFF.

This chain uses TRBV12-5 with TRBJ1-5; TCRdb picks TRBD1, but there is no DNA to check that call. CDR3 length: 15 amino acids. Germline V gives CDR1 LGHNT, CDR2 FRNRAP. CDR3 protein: CASGWGQYSNQPQHF.

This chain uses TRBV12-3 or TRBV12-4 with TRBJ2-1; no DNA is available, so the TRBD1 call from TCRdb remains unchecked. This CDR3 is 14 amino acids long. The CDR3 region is CASSLGGQGSEQFF.

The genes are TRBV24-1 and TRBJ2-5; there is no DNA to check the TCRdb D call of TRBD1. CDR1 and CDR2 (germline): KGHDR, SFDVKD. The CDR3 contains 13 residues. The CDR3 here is CATGTVWEETQYF.

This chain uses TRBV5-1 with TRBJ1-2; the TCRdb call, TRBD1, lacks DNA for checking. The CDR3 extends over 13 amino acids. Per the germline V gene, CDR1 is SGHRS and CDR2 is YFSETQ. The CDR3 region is CASSLASGDGYTF.

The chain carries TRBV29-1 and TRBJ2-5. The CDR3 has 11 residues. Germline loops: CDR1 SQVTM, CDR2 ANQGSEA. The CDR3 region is CSVVAPETQYF. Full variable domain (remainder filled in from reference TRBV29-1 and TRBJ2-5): SAVISQKPSRDICQRGTSLTIQCQVDSQVTMMFWYRQQPGQSLTLIATANQGSEATYESGFVIDKFPISRPNLTFSTLTVSNMSPEDSSIYLCSVVAPETQYFGPGTRLLVL.

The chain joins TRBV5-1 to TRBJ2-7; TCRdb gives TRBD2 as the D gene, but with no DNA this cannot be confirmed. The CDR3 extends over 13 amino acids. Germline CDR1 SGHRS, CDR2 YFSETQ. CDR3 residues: CASQLAGGYEQYF.

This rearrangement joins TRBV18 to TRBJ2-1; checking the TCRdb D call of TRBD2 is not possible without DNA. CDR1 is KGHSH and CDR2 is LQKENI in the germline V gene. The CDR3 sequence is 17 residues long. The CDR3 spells CASSRVTSGSSYNEQFF.

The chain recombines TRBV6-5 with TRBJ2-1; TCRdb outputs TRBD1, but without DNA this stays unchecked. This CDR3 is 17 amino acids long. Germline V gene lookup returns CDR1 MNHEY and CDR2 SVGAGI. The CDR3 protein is CASERPPKTEDYNEQFF.

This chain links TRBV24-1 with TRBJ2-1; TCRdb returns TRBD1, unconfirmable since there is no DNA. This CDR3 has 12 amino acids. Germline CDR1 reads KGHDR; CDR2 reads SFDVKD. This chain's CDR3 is CATSPRDNEQFF.

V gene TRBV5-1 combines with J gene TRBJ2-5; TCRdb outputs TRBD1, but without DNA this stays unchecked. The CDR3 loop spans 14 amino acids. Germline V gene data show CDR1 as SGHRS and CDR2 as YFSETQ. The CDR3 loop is CASSSTGGSETQYF.

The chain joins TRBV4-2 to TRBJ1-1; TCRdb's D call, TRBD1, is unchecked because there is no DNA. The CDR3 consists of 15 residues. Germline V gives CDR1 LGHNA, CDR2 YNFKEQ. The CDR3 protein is CASSQGQGEGTEAFF.

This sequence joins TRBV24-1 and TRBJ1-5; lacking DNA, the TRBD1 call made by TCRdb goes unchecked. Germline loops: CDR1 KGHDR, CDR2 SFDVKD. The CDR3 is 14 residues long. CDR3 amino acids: CATSDTRQDQPQHF.

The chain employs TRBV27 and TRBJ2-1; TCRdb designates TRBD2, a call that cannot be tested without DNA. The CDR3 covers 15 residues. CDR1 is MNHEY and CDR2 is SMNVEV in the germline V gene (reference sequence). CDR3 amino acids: CASSLKPNLPNEQFF.

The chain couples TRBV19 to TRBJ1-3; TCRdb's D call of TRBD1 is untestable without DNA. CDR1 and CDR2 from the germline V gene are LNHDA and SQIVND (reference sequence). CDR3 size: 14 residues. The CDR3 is CASSVRGGKNTIYF. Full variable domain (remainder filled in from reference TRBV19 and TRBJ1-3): DGGITQSPKYLFRKEGQNVTLSCEQNLNHDAMYWYRQDPGQGLRLIYYSQIVNDFQKGDIAEGYSVSREKKESFPLTVTSAQKNPTAFYLCASSVRGGKNTIYFGEGSWLTVV.

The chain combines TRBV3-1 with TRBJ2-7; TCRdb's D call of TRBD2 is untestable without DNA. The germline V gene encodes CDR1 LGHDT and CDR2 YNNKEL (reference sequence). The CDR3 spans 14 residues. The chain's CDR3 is CASSPRLRGPEQYF.

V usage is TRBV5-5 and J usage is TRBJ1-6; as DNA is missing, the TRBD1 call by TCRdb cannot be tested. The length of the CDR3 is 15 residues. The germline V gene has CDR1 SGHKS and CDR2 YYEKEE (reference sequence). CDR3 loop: CASSLGAGDNSPLHF.

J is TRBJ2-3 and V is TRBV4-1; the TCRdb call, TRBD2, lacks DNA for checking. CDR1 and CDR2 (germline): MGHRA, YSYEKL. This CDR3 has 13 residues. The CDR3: CASRGGRGDTQYF.

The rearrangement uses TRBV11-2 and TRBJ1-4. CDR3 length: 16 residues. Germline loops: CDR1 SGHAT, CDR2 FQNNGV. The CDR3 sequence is CASSLVPGIQREKLFF.

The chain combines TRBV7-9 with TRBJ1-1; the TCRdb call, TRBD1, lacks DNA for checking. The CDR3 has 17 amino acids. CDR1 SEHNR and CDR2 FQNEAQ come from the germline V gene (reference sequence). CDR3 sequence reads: CASSLAWRQGLDTEAFF.

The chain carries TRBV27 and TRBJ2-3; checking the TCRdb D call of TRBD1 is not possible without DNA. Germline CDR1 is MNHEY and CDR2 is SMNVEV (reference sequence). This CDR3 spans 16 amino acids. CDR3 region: CASSLARSGGSETQYF.

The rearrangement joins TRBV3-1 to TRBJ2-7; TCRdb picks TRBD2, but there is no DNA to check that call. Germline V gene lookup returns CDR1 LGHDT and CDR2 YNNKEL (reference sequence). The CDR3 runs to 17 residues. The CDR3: CASSQDVSRALTYEQYF.

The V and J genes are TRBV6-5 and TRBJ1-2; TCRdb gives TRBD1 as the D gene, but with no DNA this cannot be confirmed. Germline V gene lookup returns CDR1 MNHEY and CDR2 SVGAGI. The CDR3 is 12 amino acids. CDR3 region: CATGDNVYGYTF.

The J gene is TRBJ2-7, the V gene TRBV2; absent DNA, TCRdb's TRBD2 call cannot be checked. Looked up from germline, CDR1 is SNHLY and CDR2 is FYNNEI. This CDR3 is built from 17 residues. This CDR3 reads CASSDRFASGREGEQYF.

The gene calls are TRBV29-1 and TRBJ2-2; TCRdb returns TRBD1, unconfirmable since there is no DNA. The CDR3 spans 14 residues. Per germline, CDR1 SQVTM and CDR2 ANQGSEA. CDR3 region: CSVLTGAITGELFF.